At least ten counts were recorded for the clone carrying this TCR beta chain. Per the germline V gene, CDR1 is GTSNPN and CDR2 is SVGIG (reference sequence). The CDR3 contains 13 residues. V lost 4 bases, J lost 8 bases, and 2 bases stayed unmatched. Time point: patch test 2, 6 weeks after DPC sensitization. Treatment defined: therapeutic diphenylcyclopropenone sensitization with weekly scalp DPC. The data originate from a study of human T cells and chemical hapten exposure. TCRdb re-called the RACE reads through MiXCR, storing one row per CDR3 protein. The sample yields approximately 110,000 distinct CDR3 sequences, roughly a tenth seen once.

The receptor was isolated from a woman aged 40 to 55 with alopecia areata. Some clones in this sample may be carry-over from other donors' samples. The chain is built from TRBV30 and TRBJ1-4; 12 positions match TRBD1. Sequencing used whole blood, obtained in connection with sensitization to the hapten diphenylcyclopropenone (DPC). CDR3 nucleotides: TGTGCCTGGACCGGGACAGGGGGCGAAAAACTGTTTTTT. Translation: CAWTGTGGEKLFF. Supplemented by reference TRBV30 and TRBJ1-4, the full variable domain reads SQTIHQWPATLVQPVGSPLSLECTVEGTSNPNLYWYRQAAGRGLQLLFYSVGIGQISSEVPQNLSASRPQDRQFILSSKKLLLSDSGFYLCAWTGTGGEKLFFGSGTQLSVL.